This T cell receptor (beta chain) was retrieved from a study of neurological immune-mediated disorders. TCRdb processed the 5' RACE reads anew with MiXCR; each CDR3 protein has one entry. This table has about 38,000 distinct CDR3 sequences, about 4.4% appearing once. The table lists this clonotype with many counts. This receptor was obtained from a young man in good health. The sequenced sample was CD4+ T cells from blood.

The CDR3: CASSPADSRNTIYF. As DNA, the CDR3 is TGTGCCAGCTCACCTGCGGATTCAAGGAACACCATATATTTT. The J gene is TRBJ1-3, the V gene TRBV18; unclear D gene. Trimming took 3 bases from V and 7 from J, leaving 13 bases between them. CDR3 length: 14 amino acids. Looked up from germline, CDR1 is KGHSH and CDR2 is LQKENI.